A single sample gave rise to the 23 T cell receptor beta chains below, sequenced in a study of Graves' ophthalmopathy and Graves' hyperthyroidism. Researchers took RNA transcripts and amplified TCR beta CDR3 regions from them. An initial RT-PCR round employing HTBI primers preceded a second-round multiplex PCR. TCRdb itself ran the multiplex PCR reads through MiXCR, one entry per CDR3 protein. This sample has about 620,000 distinct CDR3 sequences; roughly 20% occur once, and the top ten carry more than 5.5%. Material for sequencing was peripheral blood. These receptors were collected from a young woman with stable Graves' hyperthyroidism. Some clones in this sample may be carry-over from other donors' samples.

This clonotype was recorded many times. V gene TRBV2 combines with J gene TRBJ2-7; 11 bases match TRBD2. This CDR3 comprises 14 residues. The V gene's germline CDR1 is SNHLY and CDR2 FYNNEI. The junction had 5 bases not matched to a gene; V was cut back by 6 bases and J by 4 bases. The CDR3 spells CASRPTSGGYEQYF. CDR3 DNA: TGTGCCAGCAGACCCACTAGCGGGGGTTACGAGCAGTACTTC.

There are many counts of this clonotype. V usage is TRBV6-5 and J usage is TRBJ1-2; D is undetermined. Trimming stripped 6 bases from V and 7 bases from J, with 15 bases between. Germline CDR1 reads MNHEY; CDR2 reads SVGAGI. The length of the CDR3 is 13 residues. The CDR3 nucleotides read TGTGCCAGCAGCGTTGGGGTTCTGAGTGGCTACACCTTC. It specifies CASSVGVLSGYTF.

This clonotype was seen a single time. The CDR3, as DNA: TGTGCCAGCAGTTCCGCCCCGGGACAGGTGAGGGAGCAGTACTTC. Its translation: CASSSAPGQVREQYF. The rearrangement uses TRBV28 and TRBJ2-7, with 8 nucleotides matching TRBD1. The CDR3 loop spans 15 amino acids. Germline loops: CDR1 MDHEN, CDR2 SYDVKM. Losses at the gene ends were 4 bases for V and 7 bases for J; bases not matched to a gene: 12. Full variable domain (remainder filled in from reference TRBV28 and TRBJ2-7): DVKVTQSSRYLVKRTGEKVFLECVQDMDHENMFWYRQDPGLGLRLIYFSYDVKMKEKGDIPEGYSVSREKKERFSLILESASTNQTSMYLCASSSAPGQVREQYFGPGTRLTVT.

Note on this clonotype: Germline is not matched at one junction end, which may reflect a read error. The chain recombines TRBV20-1 with TRBJ2-5; 9 nucleotides agree with TRBD2. The CDR3 has 12 residues. Germline CDR1 is DFQATT and CDR2 is SNEGSKA (reference sequence). This chain's CDR3 is CSTSGFQETQYF. CDR3 coding DNA: TGCAGTACTAGCGGGTTCCAAGAGACCCAGTACTTC.

The genes are TRBV13 and TRBJ2-7; TRBD1 matches at 7 bases. CDR3 length: 15 residues. Germline CDR1 reads PRHDT; CDR2 reads FYEKMQ (reference sequence). J lost 0 bases, V lost 3 bases, and 5 bases had no gene match. CDR3 DNA: TGTGCCAGCAGCTTGACAGGGTTTAGCTCCTACGAGCAGTACTTC. The encoded protein is CASSLTGFSSYEQYF. Complete variable domain (other parts from reference TRBV13 and TRBJ2-7): AAGVIQSPRHLIKEKRETATLKCYPIPRHDTVYWYQQGPGQDPQFLISFYEKMQSDKGSIPDRFSAQQFSDYHSELNMSSLELGDSALYFCASSLTGFSSYEQYFGPGTRLTVT.

The V call is TRBV20-1, the J call TRBJ1-2, with D possibly being TRBD1 (5 bases). The V end was cut by 8 bases, the J end by 4 bases, with 17 bases between. This CDR3 has 13 amino acids. Germline V CDR1 and CDR2: DFQATT, SNEGSKA (reference sequence). The CDR3 is CSIRAPGSYGYTF. The CDR3 bases are TGCAGTATAAGGGCCCCAGGGTCCTATGGCTACACCTTC.

This clonotype was detected ten times or more. V gene TRBV12-3 or TRBV12-4 combines with J gene TRBJ2-7, with a tentative D call TRBD2 (5 bases). The V end was cut by 0 bases, the J end by 0 bases, with 12 bases between. The CDR3 covers 16 residues. CDR3 DNA sequence: TGTGCCAGCAGTTTAGCAAGCGGCAGAGCCTCCTACGAGCAGTACTTC. This gives the protein CASSLASGRASYEQYF.

DNA for the CDR3: TGTGCCAGCAGTTTTGGGCCGACGCGATACTCCTACGAGCAGTACTTC. Translating it yields CASSFGPTRYSYEQYF. The V gene is TRBV12-3 or TRBV12-4, the J gene TRBJ2-7; D gene ambiguous. The CDR3 spans 16 residues. V was pared by 3 bases and J by 0 bases, with 15 bases between.

This clonotype was observed a handful of times. J is TRBJ2-4 and V is TRBV6-1; possible D gene TRBD2, 5 bases. CDR1 and CDR2 (germline): MNHNS, SASEGT. V was trimmed by 0 bases and J by 5 bases, leaving 8 bases between them. The CDR3 covers 14 residues. CDR3 nucleotide sequence: TGTGCCAGCAGTGAAGCTCGGCGGGAAAACATTCAGTACTTC. Translated, it gives CASSEARRENIQYF.

The table lists this clonotype with many counts. The V gene is TRBV24-1, the J gene TRBJ1-1, with D tentatively TRBD1 (6 bases). V shed 3 bases and J shed 6 bases, with 19 bases lying between them. Germline CDR1 is KGHDR and CDR2 is SFDVKD. This CDR3 has 16 amino acids. CDR3 nucleotides: TGTGCCACCAGTGATGCCACAGGGAGGGACGACGCTGAAGCTTTCTTT. This translates into CATSDATGRDDAEAFF.

The chain links TRBV27 to TRBJ2-7; D uncertain. This CDR3 spans 12 amino acids. V was shortened by 5 bases and J by 7 bases, with 12 bases between the two germline ends. The germline gives CDR1 MNHEY, CDR2 SMNVEV (reference sequence). CDR3: CASSTDLGEQYF. CDR3 coding DNA: TGTGCCAGCAGTACCGATCTAGGGGAGCAGTACTTC.

This clonotype appeared many times. J is TRBJ1-5 and V is TRBV6-5; tentatively, D is TRBD1 (6 bases). Trimming took 6 bases from V and 3 from J, leaving 9 bases between them. Germline lookup yields CDR1 MNHEY and CDR2 SVGAGI. The CDR3 sequence is 13 residues long. CDR3 in DNA: TGTGCCAGCAGAGGGGGTTTCAATCAGCCCCAGCATTTT. Translated, it gives CASRGGFNQPQHF.

The chain has TRBV2 and TRBJ1-1; no clear D. With 6 bases removed from V and 2 bases from J, the gap between germline ends came to 13 bases. This CDR3 region has 14 residues. The V gene's germline CDR1 is SNHLY and CDR2 FYNNEI. CDR3 coding DNA: TGTGCCAGCAGCAAAACCAGTGGAAACACTGAAGCTTTCTTT. Protein: CASSKTSGNTEAFF.

V is TRBV30 and J is TRBJ2-7; D tentatively reads TRBD1 or TRBD2 (5 bases each). Germline lookup yields CDR1 GTSNPN and CDR2 SVGIG (reference sequence). CDR3 length: 14 residues. Trimming removed 1 base from V and 0 bases from J, with 10 bases in between. The CDR3 sequence: CAWSEGTSSYEQYF. The DNA for the CDR3 is TGTGCCTGGAGTGAGGGGACCAGCTCCTACGAGCAGTACTTC. Based on the CDR3 plus reference TRBV30 and TRBJ2-7, the full variable domain is SQTIHQWPATLVQPVGSPLSLECTVEGTSNPNLYWYRQAAGRGLQLLFYSVGIGQISSEVPQNLSASRPQDRQFILSSKKLLLSDSGFYLCAWSEGTSSYEQYFGPGTRLTVT.

This clonotype has only a few counts. The V gene is TRBV28, the J gene TRBJ1-5; D is unresolved. CDR1 and CDR2 (germline): MDHEN, SYDVKM. The length of the CDR3 is 14 residues. The ends were cut back, 3 bases at V and 0 bases at J, with 6 bases in the middle. The CDR3 sequence: CASSFYSSNQPQHF. Written as DNA, the CDR3 is TGTGCCAGCAGTTTCTACAGTAGCAATCAGCCCCAGCATTTT.

This clonotype was recorded at least ten times. The gene calls are TRBV7-8 and TRBJ2-2, with D perhaps matching TRBD2 (6 bases). Germline-derived CDR1 and CDR2 are SGHVS and FQNEAQ. This CDR3 spans 15 amino acids. The V end was cut by 5 bases, the J end by 2 bases, with 12 bases between. The CDR3 reads CASSHRDLNTGELFF. Written as DNA, the CDR3 is TGTGCCAGCAGCCACCGGGACTTAAACACCGGGGAGCTGTTTTTT.

This clonotype was seen at least ten times. The V call is TRBV12-3 or TRBV12-4, the J call TRBJ2-7, with 12 nucleotides matching TRBD1. V was pared by 8 bases and J by 5 bases, with 4 bases of the junction left unmatched. This CDR3 region has 13 residues. Here the CDR3 reads CASLRDRGHEQYF. CDR3 in DNA: TGTGCCAGCCTCCGGGACAGGGGGCACGAGCAGTACTTC.

This clonotype was counted only a few times. V usage is TRBV4-1 and J usage is TRBJ1-2; weak D call: TRBD1 (6 bases). Trimming removed 2 bases at V and 8 bases at J, with 9 bases between. The germline V gene has CDR1 MGHRA and CDR2 YSYEKL. This CDR3 has 12 amino acids. In nucleotides, the CDR3 is TGCGCCAGCAGCCAAACAGGGATGGGCTACACCTTC. Its protein product is CASSQTGMGYTF.

This clonotype was found a few times. This chain connects TRBV28 to TRBJ1-2, with a weak D call TRBD1 (5 bases). V shed 7 bases and J shed 7 bases, with 13 bases lying between them. The germline CDR1 and CDR2 sequences are MDHEN and SYDVKM. This CDR3 spans 12 amino acids. This CDR3 reads CASKGGRGGYTF. CDR3 nucleotides: TGTGCCAGCAAGGGTGGAAGGGGTGGCTACACCTTC.

A word on this clonotype: The junction does not match germline at one end; this may be a read error. V and J are TRBV19 and TRBJ2-2; 7 nucleotides match TRBD2. Germline V gene sequence: CDR1 LNHDA, CDR2 SQIVND (reference sequence). The CDR3 is 13 residues long. In nucleotides, the CDR3 is TGTGCCAGTAGTATAGGGGCCTCGCGGGAGCTGTTGTTT. Its translation is CASSIGASRELLF.

This clonotype was picked up a small number of times. This chain connects TRBV7-8 to TRBJ2-2, with 7 nucleotides matching TRBD1. The ends lost 5 bases at V and 6 bases at J; junction bases unmatched: 12. The germline V gene encodes CDR1 SGHVS and CDR2 FQNEAQ. This CDR3 has 16 residues. CDR3 sequence reads: CASSPPQGQSAGELFF. The DNA for the CDR3 is TGTGCCAGCAGCCCCCCCCAGGGACAGAGCGCCGGGGAGCTGTTTTTT. Full variable domain (remainder filled in from reference TRBV7-8 and TRBJ2-2): GAGVSQSPRYKVAKRGQDVALRCDPISGHVSLFWYQQALGQGPEFLTYFQNEAQLDKSGLPSDRFFAERPEGSVSTLKIQRTQQEDSAVYLCASSPPQGQSAGELFFGEGSRLTVL.

This clonotype was counted many times. This chain joins TRBV15 and TRBJ2-5, with D unclear. The V end lost 1 base, the J end lost 1 base, and 13 bases lay between the germline ends. The germline V gene has CDR1 LNHNV and CDR2 YYDKDF (reference sequence). This CDR3 region has 16 residues. The CDR3 reads CATSRVGERVQETQYF. DNA for the CDR3: TGTGCCACCAGCAGAGTTGGGGAACGGGTCCAAGAGACCCAGTACTTC.

This clonotype was detected a few times. CDR3 DNA: TGTGCCAGCAGGGAACAGGGGTTCTACGAGCAGTACTTC. Translated: CASREQGFYEQYF. V gene TRBV27 combines with J gene TRBJ2-7; 7 bases align to TRBD1. CDR1 and CDR2 from the germline V gene are MNHEY and SMNVEV (reference sequence). V was pared by 6 bases and J by 3 bases, with 5 bases of the junction left unmatched. The CDR3 totals 13 residues.